This T cell receptor (beta chain) was documented in a study of high-grade serous ovarian cancer treatment subgroups. Study-wide results and caveats: Different patients shared almost no repertoire; same-patient tumors shared about 0.11 to 0.85. These tumor repertoires lack spatial information from bulk sequencing.

On this clone itself: Its cognate antigen is unknown.

Assay: immunoSEQ multiplex PCR; the TCRdb copy retains only in-frame clones and omits some. The table includes 4,500 or so clones, roughly four fifths detected once. V was clipped by 6 bases and J by 2 bases, with 26 bases between them. Germline-derived CDR1 and CDR2 are MRHNA and SNTAGT. The CDR3 has 19 amino acids. Tumor tissue was taken before any definitive surgery or chemotherapy was given. The genes are TRBV6-4 and TRBJ1-3; D not certain. The sequenced sample was tumor tissue. The receptor's source is a human donor with high-grade serous ovarian cancer. Written as DNA, the CDR3 is TGTGCCAGCAGCCCCCCCCAGAGACTACAGATCCTGGCTGGAAACACCATATATTTT. Protein sequence: CASSPPQRLQILAGNTIYF.